This T cell receptor beta chain derives from a study of cytomegalovirus exposure and HLA in healthy donors. Vbeta (60) and Jbeta (13) primers were used in the PCR. Sequencing was performed with immunoSEQ multiplex PCR; in TCRdb, only in-frame clones are kept and a portion is missing. The profile shows 90,000 to 120,000 clones, 73% of them singletons. This CDR3 has 15 residues. V shed 8 bases, J shed 4 bases, and the junction held 10 bases outside the gene matches. Germline V gene sequence: CDR1 SGHVS, CDR2 FQNEAQ. Notes on the study in general: There were several of the most significant clusters that appeared linked to common viral pathogens in a later analysis. The study recorded over 150 TCR beta chains that were cytomegalovirus-associated.

In the case of this clone: Its antigen is as yet unknown.

The chain has TRBV7-8 and TRBJ2-5; 10 nucleotides match TRBD1. Sequencing was done on a sample of PBMCs. The receptor was derived from a man aged 25-45 years in good health and CMV-seronegative. CDR3 sequence reads: CASARDRGPIETQYF. Here the CDR3 DNA reads TGTGCCAGCGCCCGCGACAGGGGGCCGATAGAGACCCAGTACTTC.